This T cell receptor (beta chain) was documented in a study of breast tumors, draining lymph nodes, adjacent tissues. This clonotype was found many times. Its antigen is unknown. CDR3 length: 15 amino acids. Trimming cost V 4 bases and J 2 bases, with 15 bases left between them. From germline, CDR1 is LGHDT and CDR2 YNNKEL (reference sequence). MiXCR was run by TCRdb on the multiplex PCR reads, yielding one entry per CDR3 protein. Of some 65,000 distinct CDR3 sequences listed, approximately 45% are singletons. General observations from the study: Data fit most tumor T cells coming from lymph node, expanding in tumor. Compared with basal-like, luminal-like tumors shared significantly more repertoire with nontumor tissue. Tumor repertoires ranked between lymph nodes and nontumor tissue in diversity, with V and J gene preferences.

The J gene is TRBJ2-7, the V gene TRBV3-1; tentative D call: TRBD2 (5 bases). Sequencing was done on a sample of breast tumor tissue. The clonotype comes from a female donor with breast cancer. Some clones in this sample may be carry-over from other donors' samples. The CDR3 region has the DNA TGTGCCAGCAGCCGAGACTATCCTAACACCTACGAGCAGTACTTC. As protein: CASSRDYPNTYEQYF.